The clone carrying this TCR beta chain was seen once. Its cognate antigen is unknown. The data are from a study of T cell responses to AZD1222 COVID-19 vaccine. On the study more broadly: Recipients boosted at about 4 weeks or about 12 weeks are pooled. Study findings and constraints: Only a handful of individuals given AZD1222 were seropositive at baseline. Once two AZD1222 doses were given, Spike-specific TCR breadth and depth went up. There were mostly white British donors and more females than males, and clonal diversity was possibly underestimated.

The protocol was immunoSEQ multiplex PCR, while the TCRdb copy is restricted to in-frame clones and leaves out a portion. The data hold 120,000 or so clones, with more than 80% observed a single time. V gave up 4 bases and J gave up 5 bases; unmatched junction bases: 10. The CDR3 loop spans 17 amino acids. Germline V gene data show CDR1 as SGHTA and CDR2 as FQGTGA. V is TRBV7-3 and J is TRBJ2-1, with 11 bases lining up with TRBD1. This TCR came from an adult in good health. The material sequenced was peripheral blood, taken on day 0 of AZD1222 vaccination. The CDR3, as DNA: TGTGCCAGCAGCTCCCGGGCCGGGACAGGGGGTGACAATGAGCAGTTCTTC. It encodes CASSSRAGTGGDNEQFF.